The 8 T cell receptor beta chains given below trace back to one sample, sequenced in a study of shared clonotypes between healthy human individuals. In the naive CD8 group, cells lacked CD45RO and were positively selected for CCR7, so terminally differentiated effector memory CD45RA+ cells were left out. Some clones are missing from TCRdb's copy, which holds only in-frame ones; the method was immunoSEQ multiplex PCR. The data show some 2 million clones, roughly 94% seen once. The sequenced sample consisted of naive CD8+ T cells sorted from blood. The receptors originated from a man aged 18 to 30 in good health.

J is TRBJ2-7 and V is TRBV5-6, with 13 nucleotides matching TRBD2. The germline V gene has CDR1 SGHDT and CDR2 YYEEEE. The junction had 2 bases not matched to a gene; V was cut back by 3 bases and J by 5 bases. The length of the CDR3 is 14 residues. The CDR3 here is CASSSGLAGDEQYF. The CDR3 nucleotides read TGTGCCAGCAGCTCAGGACTAGCGGGAGACGAGCAGTACTTC.

The rearrangement joins TRBV4-3 to TRBJ1-4; tentatively, D is TRBD1 (5 bases). In germline, CDR1 is LGHNA, CDR2 YSLEER. The CDR3 runs to 16 residues. V lost 0 bases to trimming and J lost 3 bases, with 11 bases between them. DNA for the CDR3: TGCGCCAGCAGCCAAGATATTTGGGGGGCTAATGAAAAACTGTTTTTT. Translating it yields CASSQDIWGANEKLFF.

The chain combines TRBV6-1 with TRBJ2-7, with TRBD2 matching 9 bases. Germline V gives CDR1 MNHNS, CDR2 SASEGT. The CDR3 consists of 15 residues. V trimming: 2 bases; J trimming: 3 bases; junction bases outside the gene matches: 5. DNA for the CDR3: TGTGCCAGCAGTGAAAGTCCGCGGGGGGGCTACGAGCAGTACTTC. Translating gives CASSESPRGGYEQYF.

In its sample, this clone was seen a few times. This chain connects TRBV13 to TRBJ1-4; TRBD1 is a possible D gene (5 bases). CDR1 and CDR2 from the germline V gene are PRHDT and FYEKMQ (reference sequence). V lost 1 base, J lost 7 bases, and 10 bases lay in between. This CDR3 is 14 amino acids long. CDR3 coding DNA: TGTGCCAGCAGCTTAGAAGGGACGGGTGAAAAACTGTTTTTT. It specifies CASSLEGTGEKLFF.

The chain joins TRBV6-6 to TRBJ2-5; TRBD1 agrees at 8 bases. V trimming: 4 bases; J trimming: 12 bases; junction bases outside the gene matches: 13. Germline CDR1 is MNHNY and CDR2 is SVGAGI (reference sequence). This CDR3 contains 14 residues. CDR3: CASSSIQGVGTEYF. CDR3 sequence (DNA): TGTGCCAGCAGTTCAATACAGGGGGTGGGGACTGAGTACTTC.

Concerning this clone: The identical CDR3 is also encoded by other nucleotide sequences in the sample. This chain joins TRBV6-6 and TRBJ2-1, with D tentatively TRBD1 (6 bases). V lost 6 bases and J 0 bases, leaving 12 bases between the germline ends. The CDR3 extends over 15 amino acids. Germline CDR1 reads MNHNY; CDR2 reads SVGAGI (reference sequence). Here the CDR3 reads CASSSTGSSYNEQFF. DNA of the CDR3: TGTGCCAGCAGCTCCACAGGGAGCTCCTACAATGAGCAGTTCTTC.

V usage is TRBV15 and J usage is TRBJ2-2, with TRBD2 as a possible D gene (5 bases). This CDR3 region has 15 residues. V gave up 5 bases and J gave up 1 base, with 11 bases separating them. Germline CDR1 is LNHNV and CDR2 is YYDKDF (reference sequence). CDR3 in DNA: TGTGCCACCAGCCCCAGCCGGGGGAACACCGGGGAGCTGTTTTTT. Translation gives CATSPSRGNTGELFF.

This chain uses TRBV10-3 with TRBJ2-3; 8 bases line up with TRBD1. Germline lookup yields CDR1 ENHRY and CDR2 SYGVKD. The ends lost 3 bases at V and 6 bases at J; junction bases unmatched: 8. This CDR3 contains 15 residues. CDR3 sequence reads: CAISEMIQGEDTQYF. The CDR3 DNA sequence: TGTGCCATCAGTGAAATGATACAGGGGGAGGATACGCAGTATTTT.